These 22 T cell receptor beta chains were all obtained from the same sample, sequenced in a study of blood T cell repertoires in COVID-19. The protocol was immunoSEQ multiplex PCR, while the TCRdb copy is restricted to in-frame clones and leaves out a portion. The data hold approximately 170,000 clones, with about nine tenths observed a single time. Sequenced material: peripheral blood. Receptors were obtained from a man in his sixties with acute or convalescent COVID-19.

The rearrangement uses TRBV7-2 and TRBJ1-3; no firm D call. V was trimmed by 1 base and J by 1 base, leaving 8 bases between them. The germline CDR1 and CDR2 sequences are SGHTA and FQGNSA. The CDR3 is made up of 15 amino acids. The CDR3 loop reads CASSLDGASGNTIYF. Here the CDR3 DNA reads TGTGCCAGCAGCTTAGACGGAGCTTCTGGAAACACCATATATTTT.

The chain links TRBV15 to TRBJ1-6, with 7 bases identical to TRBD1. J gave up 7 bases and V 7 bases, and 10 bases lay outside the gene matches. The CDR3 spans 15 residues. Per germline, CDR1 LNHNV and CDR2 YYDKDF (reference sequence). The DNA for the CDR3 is TGTGCCACCATCGAATTTCCGGGACAGAATTCACCCCTCCACTTT. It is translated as CATIEFPGQNSPLHF. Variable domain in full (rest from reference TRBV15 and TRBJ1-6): DAMVIQNPRYQVTQFGKPVTLSCSQTLNHNVMYWYQQKSSQAPKLLFHYYDKDFNNEADTPDNFQSRRPNTSFCFLDIRSPGLGDTAMYLCATIEFPGQNSPLHFGNGTRLTVT.

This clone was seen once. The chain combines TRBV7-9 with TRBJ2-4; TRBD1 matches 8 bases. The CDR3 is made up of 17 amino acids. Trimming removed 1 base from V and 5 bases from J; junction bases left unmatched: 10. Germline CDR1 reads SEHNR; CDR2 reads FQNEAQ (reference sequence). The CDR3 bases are TGTGCCAGCAGCTTAGTATGGGCAGGGGGCCAAGAAAACATTCAGTACTTC. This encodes CASSLVWAGGQENIQYF.

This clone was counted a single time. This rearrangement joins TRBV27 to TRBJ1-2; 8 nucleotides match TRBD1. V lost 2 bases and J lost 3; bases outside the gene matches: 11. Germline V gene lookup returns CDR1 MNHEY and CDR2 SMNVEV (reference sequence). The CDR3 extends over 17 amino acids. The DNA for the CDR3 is TGTGCCAGCAGTTTAGCAGGGGGCGCACCTCTTTACTATGGCTACACCTTC. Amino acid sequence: CASSLAGGAPLYYGYTF.

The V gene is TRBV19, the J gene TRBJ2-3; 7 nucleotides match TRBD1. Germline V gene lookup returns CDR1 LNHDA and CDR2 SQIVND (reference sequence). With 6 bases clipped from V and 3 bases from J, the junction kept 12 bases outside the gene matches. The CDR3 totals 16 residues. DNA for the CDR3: TGTGCCAGTAGGGCGCGACAGGGTATTGGTACAGATACGCAGTATTTT. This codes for CASRARQGIGTDTQYF.

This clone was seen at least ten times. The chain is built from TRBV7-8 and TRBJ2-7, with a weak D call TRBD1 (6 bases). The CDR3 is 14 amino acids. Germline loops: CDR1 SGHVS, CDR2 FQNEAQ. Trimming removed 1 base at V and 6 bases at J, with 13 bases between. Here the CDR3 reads CASSLGRTGFEQYV. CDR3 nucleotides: TGTGCCAGCAGCTTAGGGCGCACAGGGTTCGAGCAGTACGTC.

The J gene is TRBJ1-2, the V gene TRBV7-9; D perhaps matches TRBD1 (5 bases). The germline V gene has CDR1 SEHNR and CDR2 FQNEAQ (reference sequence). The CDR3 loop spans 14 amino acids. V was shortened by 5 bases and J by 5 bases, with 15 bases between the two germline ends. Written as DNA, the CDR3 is TGTGCCAGCAGCCGGGGTCCGGGGACTTATGGCTACACCTTC. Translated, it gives CASSRGPGTYGYTF.

CDR3 region: CASSISGRVDNEQFF. The CDR3 coding sequence is TGTGCCAGTAGTATTAGCGGGAGAGTTGACAATGAGCAGTTCTTC. The V and J genes are TRBV19 and TRBJ2-1, with 9 bases that match TRBD2. The CDR3 runs 15 residues. The germline CDR1 and CDR2 sequences are LNHDA and SQIVND (reference sequence). V gave up 3 bases and J gave up 5 bases; unmatched junction bases: 5.

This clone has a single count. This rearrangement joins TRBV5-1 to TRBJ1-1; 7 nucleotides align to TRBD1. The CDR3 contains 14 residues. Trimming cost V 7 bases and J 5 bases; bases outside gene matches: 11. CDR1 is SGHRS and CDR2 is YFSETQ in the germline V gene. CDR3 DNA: TGCGCCAGCGGCCCAGGGGGGCTGGGTACTGAAGCTTTCTTT. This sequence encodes CASGPGGLGTEAFF.

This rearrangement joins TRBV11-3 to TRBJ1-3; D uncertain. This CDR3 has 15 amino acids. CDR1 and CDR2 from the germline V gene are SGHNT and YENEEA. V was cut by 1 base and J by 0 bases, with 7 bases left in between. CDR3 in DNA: TGTGCCAGCAGCTTAGGCAGTACCTCTGGAAACACCATATATTTT. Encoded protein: CASSLGSTSGNTIYF.

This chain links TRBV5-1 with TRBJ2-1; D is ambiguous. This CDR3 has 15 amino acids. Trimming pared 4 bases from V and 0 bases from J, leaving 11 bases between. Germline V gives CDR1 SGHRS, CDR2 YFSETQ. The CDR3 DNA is TGCGCCAGCAGCCTAGTCGAGAACTCCTACAATGAGCAGTTCTTC. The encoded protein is CASSLVENSYNEQFF.

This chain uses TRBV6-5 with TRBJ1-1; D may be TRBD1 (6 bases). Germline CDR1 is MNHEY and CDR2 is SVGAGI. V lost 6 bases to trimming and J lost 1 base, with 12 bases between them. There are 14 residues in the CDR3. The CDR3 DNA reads TGTGCCAGCAGCCAGGGGTGGGAGAACACTGAAGCTTTCTTT. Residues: CASSQGWENTEAFF.

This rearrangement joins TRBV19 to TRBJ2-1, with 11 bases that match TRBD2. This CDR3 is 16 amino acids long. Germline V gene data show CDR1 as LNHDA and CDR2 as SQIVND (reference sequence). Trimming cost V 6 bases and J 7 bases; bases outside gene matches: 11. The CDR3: CASSHLAGGPNNEQFF. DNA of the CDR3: TGTGCCAGTAGCCATTTAGCGGGGGGGCCAAATAATGAGCAGTTCTTC.

The DNA for the CDR3 is TGTGCCATCACCCAAGACAGAACTGGAAACACCATATATTTT. Encoded protein: CAITQDRTGNTIYF. The V and J genes are TRBV10-3 and TRBJ1-3; D might be TRBD1 (5 bases). The ends were cut back, 7 bases at V and 2 bases at J, with 12 bases in the middle. CDR1 is ENHRY and CDR2 is SYGVKD in the germline V gene. CDR3 length: 14 amino acids.

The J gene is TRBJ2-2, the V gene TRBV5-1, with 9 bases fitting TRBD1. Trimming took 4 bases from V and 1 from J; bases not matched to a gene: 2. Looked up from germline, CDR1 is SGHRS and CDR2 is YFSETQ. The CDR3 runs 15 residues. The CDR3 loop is CASSQGQGNTGELFF. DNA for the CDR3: TGCGCCAGCAGCCAGGGACAGGGGAACACCGGGGAGCTGTTTTTT. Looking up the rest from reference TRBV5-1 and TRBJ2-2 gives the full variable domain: KAGVTQTPRYLIKTRGQQVTLSCSPISGHRSVSWYQQTPGQGLQFLFEYFSETQRNKGNFPGRFSGRQFSNSRSEMNVSTLELGDSALYLCASSQGQGNTGELFFGEGSRLTVL.

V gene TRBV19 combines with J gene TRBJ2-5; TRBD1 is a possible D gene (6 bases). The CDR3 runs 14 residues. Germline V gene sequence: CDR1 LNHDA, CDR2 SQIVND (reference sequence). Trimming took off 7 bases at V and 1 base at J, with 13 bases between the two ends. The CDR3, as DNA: TGTGCCAGTACCACAGGGTCTGCCCAAGAGACCCAGTACTTC. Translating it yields CASTTGSAQETQYF.

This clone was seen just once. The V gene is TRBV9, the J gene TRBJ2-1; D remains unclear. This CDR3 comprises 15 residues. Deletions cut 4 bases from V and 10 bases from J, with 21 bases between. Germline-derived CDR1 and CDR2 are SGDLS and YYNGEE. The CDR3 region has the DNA TGTGCCAGCAGCTCCGGTTGGGCAGGCCACTTGGAGCAGTTCTTC. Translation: CASSSGWAGHLEQFF.

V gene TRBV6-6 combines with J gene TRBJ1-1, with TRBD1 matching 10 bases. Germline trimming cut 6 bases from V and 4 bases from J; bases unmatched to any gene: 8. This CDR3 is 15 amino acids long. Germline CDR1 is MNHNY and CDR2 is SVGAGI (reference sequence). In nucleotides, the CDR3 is TGTGCCAGCAGAAGGGGACAGGGGACGCTCACTGAAGCTTTCTTT. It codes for CASRRGQGTLTEAFF.

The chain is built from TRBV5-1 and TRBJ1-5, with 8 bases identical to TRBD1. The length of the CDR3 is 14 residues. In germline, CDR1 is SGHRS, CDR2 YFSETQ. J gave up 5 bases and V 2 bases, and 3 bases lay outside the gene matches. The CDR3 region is CASSFDRGDQPQHF. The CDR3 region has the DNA TGCGCCAGCAGCTTTGACAGGGGAGATCAGCCCCAGCATTTT.

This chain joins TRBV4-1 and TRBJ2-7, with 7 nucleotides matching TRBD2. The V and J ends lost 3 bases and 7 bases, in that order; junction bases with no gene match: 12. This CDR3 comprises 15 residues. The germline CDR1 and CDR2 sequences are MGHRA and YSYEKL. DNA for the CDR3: TGCGCCAGCAGCCAGATGGGGGGAGGGCCAGGGGAGCAGTACTTC. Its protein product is CASSQMGGGPGEQYF.

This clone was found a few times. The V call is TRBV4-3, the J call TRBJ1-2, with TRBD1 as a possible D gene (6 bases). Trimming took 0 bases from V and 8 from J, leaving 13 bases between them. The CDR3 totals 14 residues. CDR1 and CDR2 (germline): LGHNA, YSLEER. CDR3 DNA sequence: TGCGCCAGCAGCCAAGATCTCGGGGGGCGAGGCTACACCTTC. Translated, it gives CASSQDLGGRGYTF.

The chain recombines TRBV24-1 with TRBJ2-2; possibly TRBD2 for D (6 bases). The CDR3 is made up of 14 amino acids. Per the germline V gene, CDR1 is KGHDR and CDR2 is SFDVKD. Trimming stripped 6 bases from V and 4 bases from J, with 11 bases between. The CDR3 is CATSLHGGTGELFF. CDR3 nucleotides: TGTGCCACCAGTCTGCACGGGGGCACCGGGGAGCTGTTTTTT.